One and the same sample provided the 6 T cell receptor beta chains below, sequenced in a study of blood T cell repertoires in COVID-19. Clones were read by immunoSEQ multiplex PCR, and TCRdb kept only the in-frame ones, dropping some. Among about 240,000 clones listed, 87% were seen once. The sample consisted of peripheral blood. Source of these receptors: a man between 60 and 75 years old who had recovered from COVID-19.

Here the CDR3 reads CASSYYGGFSGNTIYF. CDR3 sequence (DNA): TGTGCCAGCAGTTACTATGGGGGGTTCTCTGGAAACACCATATATTTT. V is TRBV6-5 and J is TRBJ1-3; TRBD1 might be the D (5 bases). Looked up from germline, CDR1 is MNHEY and CDR2 is SVGAGI. The CDR3 is 16 amino acids. Deletions cut 1 base from V and 0 bases from J, with 10 bases between.

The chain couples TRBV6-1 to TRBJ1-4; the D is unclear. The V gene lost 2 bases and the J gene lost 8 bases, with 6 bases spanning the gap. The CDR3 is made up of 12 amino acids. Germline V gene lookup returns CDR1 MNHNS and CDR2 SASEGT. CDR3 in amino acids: CASSEMGEKLFF. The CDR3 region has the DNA TGTGCCAGCAGTGAAATGGGCGAAAAACTGTTTTTT.

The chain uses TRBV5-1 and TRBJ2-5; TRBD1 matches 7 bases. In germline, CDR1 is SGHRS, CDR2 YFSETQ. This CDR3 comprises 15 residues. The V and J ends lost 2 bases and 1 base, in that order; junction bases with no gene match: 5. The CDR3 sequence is CASSFPSGGQETQYF. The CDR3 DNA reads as TGCGCCAGCAGCTTCCCCTCAGGGGGCCAAGAGACCCAGTACTTC.

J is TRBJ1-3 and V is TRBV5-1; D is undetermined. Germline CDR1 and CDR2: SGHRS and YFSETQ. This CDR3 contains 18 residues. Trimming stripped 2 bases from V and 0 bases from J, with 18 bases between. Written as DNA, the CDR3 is TGCGCCAGCAGCTTTCGTGGGCAGGATGTTGGCTCTGGAAACACCATATATTTT. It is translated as CASSFRGQDVGSGNTIYF.

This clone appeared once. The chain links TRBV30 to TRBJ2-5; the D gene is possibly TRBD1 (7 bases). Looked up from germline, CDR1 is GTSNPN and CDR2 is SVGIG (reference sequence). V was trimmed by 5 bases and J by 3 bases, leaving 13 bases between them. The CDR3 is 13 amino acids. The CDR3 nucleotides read TGTGCCTGGGCGGGACAGAATGAAGAGACCCAGTACTTC. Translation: CAWAGQNEETQYF.

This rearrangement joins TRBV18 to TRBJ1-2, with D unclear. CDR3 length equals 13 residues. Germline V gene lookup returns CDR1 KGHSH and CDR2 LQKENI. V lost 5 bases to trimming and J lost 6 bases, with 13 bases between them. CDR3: CASSTTGVNGYTF. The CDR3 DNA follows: TGTGCCAGCTCAACTACTGGTGTGAATGGCTACACCTTC.